The clone carrying this TCR beta chain was counted a few times. This sample was included in a study of T-cell memory formation after mild COVID-19. The CDR3 runs 16 residues. The V gene lost 2 bases and the J gene lost 0 bases, with 13 bases spanning the gap. CDR1 and CDR2 from the germline V gene are SGHDN and FVKESK. TCRdb re-derived calls from the 5' RACE reads in MiXCR, one entry per CDR3 protein. The top ten clones hold around a fifth of a sample with hundreds of thousands of distinct CDR3 sequences, roughly 8% of them seen once. Sequencing used PBMCs or a T cell subset sorted from them (not recorded which). The sequence came from a man between 18 and 35 years old who had mild COVID-19 (a few samples of this study predate the infection). Cell type and time point are not known. The genes are TRBV14 and TRBJ2-5; D might be TRBD1 (6 bases). Here the CDR3 reads CASSQTRGEDQETQYF. The CDR3 bases are TGTGCCAGCAGCCAAACCAGGGGTGAAGACCAAGAGACCCAGTACTTC.